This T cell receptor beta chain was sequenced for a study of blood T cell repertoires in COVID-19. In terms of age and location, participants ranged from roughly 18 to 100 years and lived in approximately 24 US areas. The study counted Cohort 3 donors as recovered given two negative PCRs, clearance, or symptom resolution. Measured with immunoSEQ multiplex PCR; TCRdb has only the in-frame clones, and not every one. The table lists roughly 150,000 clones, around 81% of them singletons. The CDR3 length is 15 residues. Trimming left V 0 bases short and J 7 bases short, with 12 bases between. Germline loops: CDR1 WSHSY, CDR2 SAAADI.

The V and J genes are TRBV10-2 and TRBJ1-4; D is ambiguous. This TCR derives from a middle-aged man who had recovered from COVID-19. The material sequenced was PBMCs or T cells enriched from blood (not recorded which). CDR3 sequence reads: CASSESGSPIEKLFF. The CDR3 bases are TGCGCCAGCAGTGAGTCGGGGAGCCCAATTGAAAAACTGTTTTTT.